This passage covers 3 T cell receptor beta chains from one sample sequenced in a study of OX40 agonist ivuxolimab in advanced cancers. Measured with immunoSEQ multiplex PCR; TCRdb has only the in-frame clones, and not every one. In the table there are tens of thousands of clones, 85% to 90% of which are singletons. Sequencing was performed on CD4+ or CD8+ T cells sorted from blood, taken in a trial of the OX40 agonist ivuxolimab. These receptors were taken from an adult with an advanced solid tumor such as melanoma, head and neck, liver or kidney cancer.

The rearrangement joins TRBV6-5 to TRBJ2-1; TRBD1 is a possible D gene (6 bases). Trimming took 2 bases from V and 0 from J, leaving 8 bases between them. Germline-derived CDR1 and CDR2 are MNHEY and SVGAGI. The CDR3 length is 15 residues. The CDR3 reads CASSYTGSSYNEQFF. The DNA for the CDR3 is TGTGCCAGCAGTTACACAGGGAGCTCCTACAATGAGCAGTTCTTC.

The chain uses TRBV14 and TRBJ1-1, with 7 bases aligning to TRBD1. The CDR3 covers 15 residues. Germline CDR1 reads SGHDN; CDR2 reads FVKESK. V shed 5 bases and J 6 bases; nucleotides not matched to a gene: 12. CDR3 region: CASSAGGRGSAEAFF. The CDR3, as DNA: TGTGCCAGCAGCGCAGGGGGGCGGGGTTCAGCTGAAGCTTTCTTT.

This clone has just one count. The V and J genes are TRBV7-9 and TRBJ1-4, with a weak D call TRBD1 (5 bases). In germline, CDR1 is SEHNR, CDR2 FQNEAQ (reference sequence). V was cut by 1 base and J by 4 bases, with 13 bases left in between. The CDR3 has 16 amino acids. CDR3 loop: CASSLDAGGINEKLFF. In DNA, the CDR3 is TGTGCCAGCAGCTTAGATGCGGGGGGGATTAATGAAAAACTGTTTTTT.